The 13 T cell receptor beta chains below come from one sample, sequenced in a study of neurological immune-mediated disorders. TCRdb redid the calling of the 5' RACE reads with MiXCR, one entry per CDR3 protein. The repertoire holds roughly 62,000 distinct CDR3 sequences, with around 3.8% as singletons. Source material: PBMCs. These receptors came from a woman aged 45-65 years with multiple sclerosis.

At least ten counts were recorded for this clonotype. The genes are TRBV11-2 and TRBJ2-2, with 9 bases fitting TRBD2. The germline V gene has CDR1 SGHAT and CDR2 FQNNGV. There are 14 residues in the CDR3. V was clipped by 5 bases and J by 10 bases; unmatched bases: 8. The CDR3, as DNA: TGTGCCAGCAGCCTCGCCCCGGGACTAGCGGAGCTGTTTTTT. Its protein product is CASSLAPGLAELFF.

This chain connects TRBV7-3 to TRBJ2-1, with D perhaps assigned TRBD1 or TRBD2 (5 bases each). The V end was cut by 1 base, the J end by 7 bases, with 11 bases between. CDR1 and CDR2 from the germline V gene are SGHTA and FQGTGA. The CDR3 covers 14 residues. CDR3 region: CASSLMGENNEQFF. The CDR3 DNA reads as TGTGCCAGCAGCTTAATGGGGGAGAATAATGAGCAGTTCTTC.

This clonotype was counted at least ten times. V is TRBV27 and J is TRBJ1-2; 7 bases fit TRBD1. V gave up 3 bases and J gave up 5 bases; unmatched junction bases: 6. There are 14 residues in the CDR3. The germline V gene has CDR1 MNHEY and CDR2 SMNVEV (reference sequence). CDR3 DNA sequence: TGTGCCAGCAGTTTGCAGGGGGACCGGTATGGCTACACCTTC. Its protein is CASSLQGDRYGYTF.

This clonotype was detected ten times or more. V gene TRBV5-6 combines with J gene TRBJ2-7, with a weak D call TRBD1 (5 bases). Per germline, CDR1 SGHDT and CDR2 YYEEEE. Trimming took 2 bases from V and 5 from J, leaving 14 bases between them. The CDR3 contains 14 residues. The CDR3 loop is CASSLGAELHEQYF. CDR3 DNA sequence: TGTGCCAGCAGCTTAGGGGCAGAACTCCACGAGCAGTACTTC.

This clonotype was seen many times. The rearrangement uses TRBV12-3 or TRBV12-4 and TRBJ2-3; D possibly uses TRBD1 or TRBD2 (5 bases each). V lost 8 bases to trimming and J lost 3 bases, with 15 bases between them. The CDR3 contains 14 residues. For the CDR3, the DNA is TGTGCCAGCGGCCGGGACCATCAGACAGATACGCAGTATTTT. As protein: CASGRDHQTDTQYF.

This clonotype has at least ten counts. The chain links TRBV20-1 to TRBJ2-1; 13 bases line up with TRBD2. Germline assignment: CDR1 DFQATT and CDR2 SNEGSKA (reference sequence). The CDR3 has 14 residues. V dropped 2 bases and J dropped 9; count of bases not matched to a gene: 4. CDR3 nucleotides: TGCAGTGCTAGAAGGACTAGCGGGAGAGGTGAGCAGTTCTTC. It specifies CSARRTSGRGEQFF.

This clonotype was detected many times. The chain recombines TRBV5-1 with TRBJ2-7; D call uncertain. The CDR3 runs to 14 residues. The V and J ends lost 10 bases and 6 bases respectively, with 23 bases between them. Germline CDR1 reads SGHRS; CDR2 reads YFSETQ. Written as DNA, the CDR3 is TGCGCCTCGACAACAGAGGTCGAAGGGTTCGAGCAGTACTTC. It codes for CASTTEVEGFEQYF.

This clonotype came up many times. V usage is TRBV7-8 and J usage is TRBJ1-1, with TRBD1 matching over 9 bases. V dropped 10 bases and J dropped 1; count of bases not matched to a gene: 13. Germline CDR1 is SGHVS and CDR2 is FQNEAQ. The CDR3 sequence is 16 residues long. This CDR3 reads CAILAGTGFWNTEAFF. DNA of the CDR3: TGTGCCATCCTGGCCGGGACAGGGTTCTGGAACACTGAAGCTTTCTTT.

This clonotype was seen ten or more times. The CDR3 spells CATSSTKDSSSYNEQFF. CDR3 nucleotides: TGTGCCACCAGTTCTACCAAGGACTCGAGCTCCTACAATGAGCAGTTCTTC. The chain links TRBV24-1 to TRBJ2-1; maybe TRBD2 (5 bases). Trimming pared 6 bases from V and 0 bases from J, leaving 17 bases between. This CDR3 contains 17 residues. Germline V CDR1 and CDR2: KGHDR, SFDVKD.

Ten or more counts support this clonotype. The chain is built from TRBV20-1 and TRBJ1-2; maybe TRBD1 (6 bases). CDR3 length equals 14 residues. V shed 0 bases and J shed 2 bases, with 10 bases lying between them. Germline V lookup: CDR1 DFQATT, CDR2 SNEGSKA (reference sequence). The CDR3 bases are TGCAGTGCTAGAGAGGGGGGGGCGAACTATGGCTACACCTTC. This translates into CSAREGGANYGYTF.

Ten or more counts support this clonotype. The rearrangement links TRBV10-3 to TRBJ2-1; TRBD2 agrees at 7 bases. The CDR3 covers 13 residues. The J segment lost 5 bases and the V segment lost 7 bases, leaving 5 bases of the junction unmatched. CDR1 is ENHRY and CDR2 is SYGVKD in the germline V gene. The CDR3 sequence: CAINREGNNEQFF. The CDR3 nucleotides are TGTGCCATCAATAGGGAGGGTAACAATGAGCAGTTCTTC.

This clonotype has a count of ten or more. The chain joins TRBV5-5 to TRBJ2-1; 14 bases match TRBD2. Germline values: CDR1 SGHKS, CDR2 YYEKEE (reference sequence). With 7 bases clipped from V and 9 bases from J, the junction kept 9 bases outside the gene matches. CDR3 length equals 15 residues. CDR3 sequence: CASAVTSGRASEQFF. The CDR3 DNA reads TGTGCCAGCGCCGTGACTAGCGGGAGGGCCAGTGAGCAGTTCTTC.

Concerning this clonotype: This may be a read error: a much more frequent sequence differs by one nucleotide. V gene TRBV7-9 combines with J gene TRBJ2-7, with D unresolved. Germline CDR1 and CDR2: SEHNR and FQNEAQ (reference sequence). This CDR3 has 13 residues. This CDR3 reads CTSSSSSLYEQYF. CDR3 bases: TGTACCAGCAGCTCAAGTAGTCTCTACGAGCAGTACTTC.